This entry is about one TCR beta chain. This CDR3 is built from 17 residues. Germline V gives CDR1 PRHDT, CDR2 FYEKMQ (reference sequence). V was pared by 0 bases and J by 8 bases, with 11 bases of the junction left unmatched. The entry originates in a study of blood T cell repertoires in COVID-19. About the research overall: PBMCs, B-cell-depleted T cells, or T cells provided the cDNA or gDNA that made up the material.

The data were produced by immunoSEQ multiplex PCR, yet TCRdb's version contains in-frame clones alone and is incomplete. The sample includes some 180,000 clones, around 84% seen only once; the top ten take less than 15%. The chain has TRBV13 and TRBJ2-1, with 9 bases fitting TRBD1. The sample consisted of peripheral blood. The receptor's source is a human donor in a cohort sampled during active COVID-19. CDR3: CASSLGLRGQGIDEQFF. The CDR3 bases are TGTGCCAGCAGCTTAGGCCTTCGGGGACAGGGTATCGATGAGCAGTTCTTC.